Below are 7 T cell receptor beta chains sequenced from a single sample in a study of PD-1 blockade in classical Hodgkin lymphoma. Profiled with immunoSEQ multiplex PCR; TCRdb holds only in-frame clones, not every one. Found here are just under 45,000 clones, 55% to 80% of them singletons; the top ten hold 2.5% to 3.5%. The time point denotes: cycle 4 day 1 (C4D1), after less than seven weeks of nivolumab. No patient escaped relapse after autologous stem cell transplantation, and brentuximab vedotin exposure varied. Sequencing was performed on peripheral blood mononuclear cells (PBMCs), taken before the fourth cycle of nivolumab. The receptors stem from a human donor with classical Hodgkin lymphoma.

CDR3 protein: CASGNRDPQYF. In nucleotides, the CDR3 is TGTGCTAGTGGTAACAGGGATCCGCAGTACTTC. This chain connects TRBV12-5 to TRBJ2-7, with D tentatively TRBD1 (6 bases). Trimming pared 5 bases from V and 9 bases from J, leaving 11 bases between. Germline V gives CDR1 LGHNT, CDR2 FRNRAP. The CDR3 sequence is 11 residues long.

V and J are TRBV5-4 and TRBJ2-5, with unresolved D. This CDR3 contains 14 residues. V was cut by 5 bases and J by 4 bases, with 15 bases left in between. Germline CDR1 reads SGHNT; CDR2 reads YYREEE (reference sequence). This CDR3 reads CASSLAGSGETQYF. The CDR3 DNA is TGTGCCAGCAGTTTAGCCGGATCGGGAGAGACCCAGTACTTC.

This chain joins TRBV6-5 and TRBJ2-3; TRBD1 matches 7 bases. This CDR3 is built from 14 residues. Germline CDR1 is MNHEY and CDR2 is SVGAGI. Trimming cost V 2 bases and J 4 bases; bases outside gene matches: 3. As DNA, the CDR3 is TGTGCCAGCAGTTACGTACAGGGGTCAGATACGCAGTATTTT. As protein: CASSYVQGSDTQYF.

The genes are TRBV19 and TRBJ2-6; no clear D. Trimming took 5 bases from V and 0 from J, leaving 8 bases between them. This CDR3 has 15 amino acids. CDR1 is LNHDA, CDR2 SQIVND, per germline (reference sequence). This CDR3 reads CASSAPRSGANVLTF. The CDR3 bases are TGTGCCAGTAGTGCCCCCCGCTCTGGGGCCAACGTCCTGACTTTC.

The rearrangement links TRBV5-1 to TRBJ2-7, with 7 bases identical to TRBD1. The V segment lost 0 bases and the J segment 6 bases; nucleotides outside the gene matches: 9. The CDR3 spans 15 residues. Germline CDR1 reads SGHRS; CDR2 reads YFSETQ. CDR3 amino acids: CASSLERTGVSEQYF. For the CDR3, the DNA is TGCGCCAGCAGCTTGGAAAGGACAGGAGTCTCCGAGCAGTACTTC.

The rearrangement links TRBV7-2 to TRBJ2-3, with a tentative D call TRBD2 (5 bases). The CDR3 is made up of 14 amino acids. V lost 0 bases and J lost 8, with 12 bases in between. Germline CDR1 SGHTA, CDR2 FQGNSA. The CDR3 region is CASSLAAALVTQYF. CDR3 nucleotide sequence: TGTGCCAGCAGCTTAGCAGCGGCGTTAGTTACGCAGTATTTT.

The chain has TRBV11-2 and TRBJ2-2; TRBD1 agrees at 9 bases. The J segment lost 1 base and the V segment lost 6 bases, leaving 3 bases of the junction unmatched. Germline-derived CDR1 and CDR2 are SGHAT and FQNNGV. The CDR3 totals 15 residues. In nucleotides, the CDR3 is TGTGCCAGCAGAGGGACAGGGAGGAACACCGGGGAGCTGTTTTTT. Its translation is CASRGTGRNTGELFF. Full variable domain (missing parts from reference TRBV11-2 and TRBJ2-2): EAGVAQSPRYKIIEKRQSVAFWCNPISGHATLYWYQQILGQGPKLLIQFQNNGVVDDSQLPKDRFSAERLKGVDSTLKIQPAKLEDSAVYLCASRGTGRNTGELFFGEGSRLTVL.